These 26 T cell receptor beta chains were all obtained from the same sample, sequenced in a study of cytomegalovirus exposure and HLA in healthy donors. Use of 60 Vbeta and 13 Jbeta primers characterized the PCR. Sequencing was performed with immunoSEQ multiplex PCR; in TCRdb, only in-frame clones are kept and a portion is missing. The table shows 90,000 to 120,000 clones, with less than 85% occurring only once. The sequenced material came from PBMCs. The receptors derive from a woman in her thirties or forties in good health and CMV-seropositive.

This rearrangement joins TRBV2 to TRBJ2-5, with 11 bases identical to TRBD2. Germline CDR1 and CDR2: SNHLY and FYNNEI. This CDR3 comprises 15 residues. With V trimmed by 3 bases and J by 2 bases, 2 bases remained unmatched. The CDR3 nucleotides are TGTGCCAGCAGTGAGCCTAGCGGGGGGCAAGAGACCCAGTACTTC. Translating gives CASSEPSGGQETQYF.

The chain recombines TRBV5-1 with TRBJ2-2, with 14 bases that match TRBD2. Trimming took 4 bases from V and 3 from J; bases not matched to a gene: 11. Germline V gene data show CDR1 as SGHRS and CDR2 as YFSETQ. The CDR3 has 19 residues. The CDR3 spells CASSPTSGGAGFDTGELFF. DNA of the CDR3: TGCGCCAGCAGCCCGACTAGCGGGGGGGCCGGGTTTGACACCGGGGAGCTGTTTTTT.

V and J are TRBV5-1 and TRBJ2-5; D possibly corresponds to TRBD1 (6 bases). Germline assignment: CDR1 SGHRS and CDR2 YFSETQ. The V end lost 3 bases, the J end lost 2 bases, and 14 bases lay between the germline ends. The CDR3 loop spans 15 amino acids. CDR3 DNA sequence: TGCGCCAGCAGCTCGTCCGGGACACTACAAGAGACCCAGTACTTC. Amino acids: CASSSSGTLQETQYF.

The rearrangement links TRBV11-2 to TRBJ2-5; the match to TRBD2 covers 9 bases. Germline assignment: CDR1 SGHAT and CDR2 FQNNGV. The CDR3 is 17 amino acids. The V and J ends lost 0 bases and 5 bases, in that order; junction bases with no gene match: 10. CDR3 amino acids: CASSLDHQRGDHETQYF. DNA for the CDR3: TGTGCCAGCAGCTTAGATCATCAGCGGGGGGATCACGAGACCCAGTACTTC. The full variable domain, with the rest looked up from reference TRBV11-2 and TRBJ2-5, is EAGVAQSPRYKIIEKRQSVAFWCNPISGHATLYWYQQILGQGPKLLIQFQNNGVVDDSQLPKDRFSAERLKGVDSTLKIQPAKLEDSAVYLCASSLDHQRGDHETQYFGPGTRLLVL.

The V call is TRBV7-8, the J call TRBJ2-1; 7 bases fit TRBD1. There are 17 residues in the CDR3. After removal of 5 bases from V and 0 bases from J, the junction contained 10 bases not matched to a gene. Per the germline V gene, CDR1 is SGHVS and CDR2 is FQNEAQ. The DNA for the CDR3 is TGTGCCAGCAGCCATCGGGACAGTTCGAGCTCCTACAATGAGCAGTTCTTC. Its translation is CASSHRDSSSSYNEQFF.

This clone was counted between two and nine times. As DNA, the CDR3 is TGTGCCAGCAGTTCGGACTCGTTCGGGGAGCTGTTTTTT. It encodes CASSSDSFGELFF. The chain employs TRBV9 and TRBJ2-2, with a possible D match to TRBD2 (5 bases). Germline V gene data show CDR1 as SGDLS and CDR2 as YYNGEE. This CDR3 comprises 13 residues. Trimming took off 5 bases at V and 7 bases at J, with 12 bases between the two ends.

This clone appeared a single time. The chain is built from TRBV27 and TRBJ2-5; the match to TRBD2 covers 7 bases. The germline gives CDR1 MNHEY, CDR2 SMNVEV (reference sequence). V trimming: 3 bases; J trimming: 4 bases; junction bases outside the gene matches: 5. This CDR3 has 14 amino acids. The CDR3 sequence is CASSFVGTTETQYF. The CDR3 nucleotides read TGTGCCAGCAGTTTTGTTGGGACTACAGAGACCCAGTACTTC.

This clone came up a few times. The rearrangement joins TRBV4-2 to TRBJ1-3, with D uncertain. V was shortened by 0 bases and J by 4 bases, with 10 bases between the two germline ends. Germline V lookup: CDR1 LGHNA, CDR2 YNFKEQ. The CDR3 has 15 amino acids. CDR3 sequence: CASSQEAAVGNTIYF. CDR3 nucleotides: TGTGCCAGCAGCCAAGAGGCTGCGGTGGGAAACACCATATATTTT.

The V call is TRBV6-5, the J call TRBJ2-5; the match to TRBD2 covers 8 bases. The CDR3 covers 15 residues. Trimming removed 2 bases from V and 7 bases from J; junction bases left unmatched: 9. Germline V gene sequence: CDR1 MNHEY, CDR2 SVGAGI. CDR3: CASSYGTSTRGTQYF. The CDR3 DNA reads as TGTGCCAGCAGTTACGGGACTAGTACCCGAGGGACCCAGTACTTC.

V is TRBV5-1 and J is TRBJ2-7; TRBD2 matches at 8 bases. In germline, CDR1 is SGHRS, CDR2 YFSETQ. CDR3 length: 15 residues. Losses at the gene ends were 3 bases for V and 2 bases for J; bases not matched to a gene: 7. The CDR3: CASSYTGGVAYEQYF. For the CDR3, the DNA is TGCGCCAGCAGCTATACCGGGGGGGTGGCCTACGAGCAGTACTTC.

The chain couples TRBV2 to TRBJ2-7; TRBD2 aligns across 13 bases. The CDR3 is 13 residues long. The V gene end was trimmed by 6 bases and the J gene end by 12 bases; junction bases not matched to a gene: 8. Germline CDR1 reads SNHLY; CDR2 reads FYNNEI. This chain's CDR3 is CASSSGTSGNMYF. The CDR3 bases are TGTGCCAGCAGCTCCGGGACTAGCGGGAATATGTACTTC. Combining the CDR3 with reference TRBV2 and TRBJ2-7 gives the whole variable domain EPEVTQTPSHQVTQMGQEVILRCVPISNHLYFYWYRQILGQKVEFLVSFYNNEISEKSEIFDDQFSVERPDGSNFTLKIRSTKLEDSAMYFCASSSGTSGNMYFGPGTRLTVT.

This chain joins TRBV27 and TRBJ1-5; D perhaps matches TRBD1 (6 bases). This CDR3 is built from 16 residues. Germline values: CDR1 MNHEY, CDR2 SMNVEV (reference sequence). The V and J ends lost 4 bases and 2 bases respectively, with 15 bases between them. CDR3 bases: TGTGCCAGCAGTTCTTCCCGGACAGTGGGCAATCAGCCCCAGCATTTT. Amino acid sequence: CASSSSRTVGNQPQHF.

CDR3 amino acids: CASSGVGTQETQYF. DNA of the CDR3: TGTGCCAGCAGTGGGGTGGGGACACAAGAGACCCAGTACTTC. The V and J genes are TRBV2 and TRBJ2-5; D perhaps matches TRBD1 (6 bases). The CDR3 spans 14 residues. CDR1 SNHLY and CDR2 FYNNEI come from the germline V gene. Trimming took 4 bases from V and 2 from J, leaving 11 bases between them.

The chain links TRBV11-2 to TRBJ2-5; TRBD1 matches 7 bases. The V gene end was trimmed by 5 bases and the J gene end by 2 bases; junction bases not matched to a gene: 5. The germline V gene encodes CDR1 SGHAT and CDR2 FQNNGV. The CDR3 is 14 amino acids. The CDR3 sequence is CASSRDSPQETQYF. The CDR3 DNA sequence: TGTGCCAGCAGCAGGGACAGCCCACAAGAGACCCAGTACTTC.

The chain recombines TRBV27 with TRBJ1-6, with no clear D. The germline V and J ends were trimmed by 2 bases and 9 bases, with 11 bases remaining between them. This CDR3 is built from 14 residues. Germline CDR1 MNHEY, CDR2 SMNVEV (reference sequence). CDR3 loop: CASSLPIIGSPLHF. The CDR3 bases are TGTGCCAGCAGTTTACCCATAATCGGTTCACCCCTCCACTTT.

The V and J genes are TRBV5-6 and TRBJ1-5; tentatively, D is TRBD1 (6 bases). Trimming took off 4 bases at V and 3 bases at J, with 17 bases between the two ends. CDR1 is SGHDT, CDR2 YYEEEE, per germline. This CDR3 region has 16 residues. The CDR3 loop reads CASSRGQNLVNQPQHF. DNA for the CDR3: TGTGCCAGCAGCCGTGGACAGAACCTCGTCAATCAGCCCCAGCATTTT.

This clone was observed a handful of times. The chain uses TRBV29-1 and TRBJ2-1; TRBD2 matches at 7 bases. This CDR3 comprises 13 residues. The J segment lost 7 bases and the V segment lost 6 bases, leaving 9 bases of the junction unmatched. Germline V gives CDR1 SQVTM, CDR2 ANQGSEA. CDR3 DNA sequence: TGCAGCGTGAACAATGGGGGGGTTAATGAGCAGTTCTTC. It specifies CSVNNGGVNEQFF.

In its sample, this clone was seen many times. The chain employs TRBV13 and TRBJ1-2; D is uncertain. The CDR3 is 13 residues long. Germline assignment: CDR1 PRHDT and CDR2 FYEKMQ (reference sequence). Trimming removed 5 bases at V and 12 bases at J, with 19 bases between. The CDR3 protein is CASSPPLGRSDTF. DNA for the CDR3: TGTGCCAGCAGCCCCCCCTTAGGGAGGTCGGACACCTTC.

This clone occurred a few times. The CDR3 here is CASRSDGSAQYF. CDR3 coding DNA: TGCGCCAGCAGATCAGATGGTTCCGCGCAGTACTTC. The genes are TRBV4-1 and TRBJ2-7, with D uncertain. Per germline, CDR1 MGHRA and CDR2 YSYEKL. The length of the CDR3 is 12 residues. Trimming stripped 6 bases from V and 9 bases from J, with 15 bases between.

V is TRBV7-6 and J is TRBJ1-4, with TRBD1 identical over 11 bases. The CDR3 spans 15 residues. The ends lost 5 bases at V and 6 bases at J; junction bases unmatched: 5. CDR1 SGHVS and CDR2 FNYEAQ come from the germline V gene. The CDR3 loop reads CASSPGTGGYEKLFF. CDR3 sequence (DNA): TGTGCCAGCAGCCCGGGGACAGGGGGATATGAAAAACTGTTTTTT.

The J gene is TRBJ2-3, the V gene TRBV29-1, with 14 bases that match TRBD2. V dropped 6 bases and J dropped 2; count of bases not matched to a gene: 4. The CDR3 sequence is 15 residues long. The germline gives CDR1 SQVTM, CDR2 ANQGSEA. The CDR3 DNA sequence: TGCAGCGTCGCGGGACTAGCGGGGGACACAGATACGCAGTATTTT. Its protein is CSVAGLAGDTDTQYF.

The rearrangement joins TRBV2 to TRBJ2-4, with D possibly matching TRBD1 (5 bases). In germline, CDR1 is SNHLY, CDR2 FYNNEI. The CDR3 consists of 15 residues. V was trimmed by 1 base and J by 9 bases, leaving 16 bases between them. The CDR3 loop reads CASSEGWQGGSIQYF. DNA of the CDR3: TGTGCCAGCAGTGAAGGATGGCAGGGTGGTAGCATTCAGTACTTC.

The chain uses TRBV19 and TRBJ1-2; 8 nucleotides match TRBD1. The J segment lost 8 bases and the V segment lost 6 bases, leaving 8 bases of the junction unmatched. Germline V gene lookup returns CDR1 LNHDA and CDR2 SQIVND (reference sequence). This CDR3 is 13 amino acids long. CDR3 sequence reads: CASRNDRGVGYTF. As DNA, the CDR3 is TGTGCCAGTAGGAACGACAGGGGTGTCGGCTACACCTTC.

J is TRBJ1-1 and V is TRBV19; D is unresolved. Trimming removed 4 bases from V and 2 bases from J, with 8 bases in between. The CDR3 runs to 13 residues. The V gene's germline CDR1 is LNHDA and CDR2 SQIVND (reference sequence). The CDR3 protein is CASSTQLNTEAFF. The CDR3 DNA sequence: TGTGCCAGTAGTACACAGCTAAACACTGAAGCTTTCTTT.

Ten or more counts support this clone. The chain joins TRBV5-4 to TRBJ1-6, with 8 bases fitting TRBD1. This CDR3 has 15 amino acids. Germline V lookup: CDR1 SGHNT, CDR2 YYREEE (reference sequence). J lost 9 bases, V lost 3 bases, and 8 bases had no gene match. The CDR3 nucleotides are TGTGCCAGCAGCTGGTACTCAGGGGGCAGTTCACCCCTCCACTTT. It encodes CASSWYSGGSSPLHF.

The genes are TRBV6-1 and TRBJ1-2, with 8 bases matching TRBD1. This CDR3 spans 16 amino acids. The trim removed 1 base at V and 8 bases at J, leaving 12 bases unmatched. Germline CDR1 reads MNHNS; CDR2 reads SASEGT. The CDR3 protein is CASSEEGQGAIRGYTF. CDR3 in DNA: TGTGCCAGCAGTGAAGAGGGTCAGGGGGCAATACGGGGCTACACCTTC.